A selection of T cell receptor beta chains follows, all from one sample in a study of CD8 T cells in Susac syndrome. Using its own MiXCR run on the immunoSEQ multiplex PCR reads, TCRdb lists one record per CDR3 protein. The table includes 300,000 to 350,000 distinct CDR3 sequences, 92% detected once. The sequencing input was CD4+ T cells from PBMCs. Every receptor here comes from a human donor with multiple sclerosis. Both conserved end residues are part of each CDR3. A D gene is named only where the DNA matches it firmly. Rows may omit the clone size; those that give it use once, few, many or a size class.

clone_size	d_call	v_call	j_call	cdr3_aa	cdr3_nt
NA	NA	TRBV5-1	TRBJ2-5	CASSLGAHQETQYF	TGCGCCAGCAGCTTGGGGGCTCACCAAGAGACCCAGTACTTC
NA	NA	TRBV5-4	TRBJ2-5	CASSLRDKQETQYF	TGTGCCAGCAGCTTAAGGGACAAACAAGAGACCCAGTACTTC
NA	NA	TRBV20-1	TRBJ2-7	CSARANLGGSYEQYF	TGCAGTGCTAGGGCAAATTTGGGGGGCTCCTACGAGCAGTACTTC
NA	TRBD1	TRBV9	TRBJ2-5	CASSTRQGAEETQYF	TGTGCCAGCAGCACTCGACAGGGGGCTGAAGAGACCCAGTACTTC
NA	TRBD1	TRBV7-9	TRBJ1-4	CASSPETGVGKLFF	TGTGCCAGCAGCCCCGAGACAGGGGTAGGAAAACTGTTTTTT
NA	TRBD2	TRBV20-1	TRBJ2-7	CSARDLAPGGGEQYF	TGCAGTGCTAGAGATTTGGCACCCGGCGGGGGGGAGCAGTACTTC
NA	TRBD1	TRBV6-1	TRBJ2-2	CASSDDGTENTGELFF	TGTGCCAGCAGCGATGACGGGACAGAGAACACCGGGGAGCTGTTTTTT
NA	TRBD2	TRBV4-3	TRBJ2-2	CASSPLAQNTGELFF	TGCGCCAGCAGCCCACTAGCGCAGAACACCGGGGAGCTGTTTTTT
once	NA	TRBV3-1	TRBJ1-6	CASNFRSSYNSPLHF	TGTGCCAGCAATTTCCGGAGCTCCTATAATTCACCCCTCCACTTT
NA	TRBD1	TRBV20-1	TRBJ1-2	CSQDRNYGYTF	TGCAGTCAGGACAGGAACTATGGCTACACCTTC
NA	TRBD1	TRBV12-3/TRBV12-4	TRBJ1-1	CASRRQGEIEAFF	TGTGCCAGCAGGAGACAGGGGGAAATAGAAGCTTTCTTT
NA	NA	TRBV25-1	TRBJ2-2	CASLSDTGELFF	TGTGCCAGCCTGAGTGACACCGGGGAGCTGTTTTTT
NA	TRBD2	TRBV12-3/TRBV12-4	TRBJ2-5	CASSHNSGGETQYF	TGTGCCAGCAGTCACAATAGCGGGGGGGAGACCCAGTACTTC
once	NA	TRBV4-2	TRBJ2-1	CASRPGGGRNEQFF	TGTGCCAGCAGGCCGGGGGGCGGCCGCAATGAGCAGTTCTTC
NA	NA	TRBV5-1	TRBJ2-1	CASSLGGAAQFF	TGCGCCAGCAGCTTGGGTGGAGCGGCCCAGTTCTTC
NA	NA	TRBV6-2/TRBV6-3	TRBJ1-5	CASSYFRPNSNQPQHF	TGTGCCAGCAGTTATTTCCGGCCTAATAGCAATCAGCCCCAGCATTTT
NA	NA	TRBV12-3/TRBV12-4	TRBJ1-1	CASSLWKSQNTEAFF	TGTGCCAGCAGTTTATGGAAGTCCCAAAACACTGAAGCTTTCTTT
NA	NA	TRBV7-2	TRBJ1-1	CASSGGQMNTEAFF	TGTGCCAGCAGCGGGGGGCAGATGAACACTGAAGCTTTCTTT
once	NA	TRBV9	TRBJ1-6	CASSVQGISNSPLHF	TGTGCCAGCAGCGTTCAGGGGATAAGTAATTCACCCCTCCACTTT
NA	TRBD1	TRBV14	TRBJ2-7	CASTSPGQWAYEQYF	TGTGCCAGCACCAGTCCGGGACAGTGGGCCTACGAGCAGTACTTC
NA	NA	TRBV5-4	TRBJ1-2	CASSFRANRDYGYTF	TGTGCCAGCAGCTTCCGGGCCAATCGGGACTATGGCTACACCTTC
NA	NA	TRBV15	TRBJ1-5	CATSRGIQGVQPQHF	TGTGCCACCAGCAGAGGGATACAGGGCGTTCAGCCCCAGCATTTT
NA	NA	TRBV11-3	TRBJ2-7	CASSLRGRSYEQYF	TGTGCCAGCAGCTTAAGGGGGAGAAGCTACGAGCAGTACTTC
NA	NA	TRBV29-1	TRBJ1-2	CSGSPIKNYGYTF	TGCAGCGGAAGCCCGATAAAGAACTATGGCTACACCTTC
NA	NA	TRBV12-3/TRBV12-4	TRBJ2-1	CASSTGRRGNEQFF	TGTGCCAGCAGTACGGGACGAAGGGGAAATGAGCAGTTCTTC
NA	NA	TRBV7-2	TRBJ2-7	CASSPEQYEQYF	TGTGCCAGCAGCCCCGAACAGTACGAGCAGTACTTC
NA	NA	TRBV6-2/TRBV6-3	TRBJ2-5	CASSPSGGASYRGTQYF	TGTGCCAGCAGCCCCTCGGGCGGGGCATCCTACCGGGGGACCCAGTACTTC
NA	NA	TRBV11-1	TRBJ2-1	CASSLAKGGGVIQSYNEQFF	TGTGCCAGCAGCTTAGCGAAAGGGGGTGGGGTCATCCAGAGCTACAATGAGCAGTTCTTC
NA	NA	TRBV12-3/TRBV12-4	TRBJ1-6	CASSPRAIFNSPLHF	TGTGCCAGCAGTCCGAGGGCCATCTTTAATTCACCCCTCCACTTT
NA	TRBD1	TRBV3-1	TRBJ2-7	CASSQKTGTAGEQYF	TGTGCCAGCAGCCAAAAAACCGGGACAGCAGGCGAGCAGTACTTC
NA	NA	TRBV13	TRBJ2-1	CASSLGLLSEQFF	TGTGCCAGCAGCTTAGGTTTGCTATCTGAGCAGTTCTTC
NA	TRBD2	TRBV5-6	TRBJ2-1	CASSLLLTSGSSYNEQFF	TGTGCCAGCAGCCTCCTCCTTACTAGCGGGAGTTCCTACAATGAGCAGTTCTTC
NA	TRBD2	TRBV24-1	TRBJ2-2	CATSDPRGTLGELFF	TGTGCCACCAGTGACCCGCGGGGGACCCTGGGGGAGCTGTTTTTT
NA	NA	TRBV20-1	TRBJ1-2	CSAKIRAGYYGYTF	TGCAGTGCCAAGATCAGAGCAGGCTACTATGGCTACACCTTC
NA	NA	TRBV7-3	TRBJ1-6	CASSFSGYNSPLHF	TGTGCCAGCAGCTTCTCGGGATACAATTCACCCCTCCACTTT
NA	NA	TRBV10-3	TRBJ2-5	CAISDGERKETQYF	TGTGCCATCAGTGATGGCGAGCGGAAAGAGACCCAGTACTTC
NA	NA	TRBV6-5	TRBJ1-2	CASSSDRTGLSGYTF	TGTGCCAGCAGTTCTGATCGCACAGGGTTGAGTGGCTACACCTTC
NA	TRBD1	TRBV6-5	TRBJ1-5	CASSSTGSGDQPQHF	TGTGCCAGCAGTTCGACAGGGAGCGGCGATCAGCCCCAGCATTTT
few	NA	TRBV29-1	TRBJ1-2	CSVVGQGSYTF	TGCAGCGTTGTCGGGCAGGGGAGCTACACCTTC
NA	NA	TRBV7-2	TRBJ1-3	CASSSRLGGNTIYF	TGTGCCAGCAGCTCCAGGCTGGGAGGAAACACCATATATTTT
NA	NA	TRBV19	TRBJ2-1	CASSISHEVEQFF	TGTGCCAGTAGTATTTCCCATGAGGTTGAGCAGTTCTTC
once	NA	TRBV20-1	TRBJ2-7	CSASLPFGQYF	TGCAGTGCTAGTCTTCCTTTCGGGCAGTACTTC
NA	NA	TRBV12-3/TRBV12-4	TRBJ2-5	CASSQGGIQETQYF	TGTGCCAGCAGTCAAGGTGGCATTCAAGAGACCCAGTACTTC
NA	TRBD2	TRBV7-2	TRBJ2-3	CASSPGLAGGKDTQYF	TGTGCCAGCAGCCCCGGACTAGCGGGGGGCAAAGATACGCAGTATTTT
NA	TRBD1	TRBV24-1	TRBJ1-1	CATRDREDTEASF	TGTGCCACCAGGGACAGGGAGGACACTGAAGCTTCCTTT
NA	TRBD1	TRBV5-1	TRBJ1-2	CASSPGGELTYGYTF	TGCGCCAGCAGCCCAGGGGGAGAGCTAACCTATGGCTACACCTTC
NA	TRBD1	TRBV6-5	TRBJ1-5	CASRRGTGNQPQHF	TGTGCCAGCAGACGGGGGACAGGCAATCAGCCCCAGCATTTT
NA	NA	TRBV20-1	TRBJ1-5	CSARARVDGQPQHF	TGCAGTGCTAGGGCCCGGGTGGATGGTCAGCCCCAGCATTTT
NA	NA	TRBV29-1	TRBJ2-7	CSVSRDSGYEQYF	TGCAGCGTCTCCCGGGACTCCGGCTACGAGCAGTACTTC
NA	NA	TRBV7-9	TRBJ1-1	CASSLGGRVAFF	TGTGCCAGCAGCTTAGGGGGGCGCGTGGCTTTCTTT
NA	TRBD1	TRBV7-9	TRBJ1-1	CASRQTGEDTEAFF	TGTGCCAGCAGACAGACAGGGGAGGACACTGAAGCTTTCTTT
NA	TRBD1	TRBV7-9	TRBJ1-5	CASSRGGQVDRKPQHF	TGTGCCAGCAGCCGTGGCGGACAGGTGGATCGAAAGCCCCAGCATTTT
NA	TRBD1	TRBV7-2	TRBJ2-5	CASSSLGGPETQYF	TGTGCCAGCAGCTCACTAGGGGGCCCCGAGACCCAGTACTTC
NA	NA	TRBV4-3	TRBJ2-7	CASSQGGPRSRSTLGYEQYF	TGCGCCAGCAGCCAAGGGGGGCCCCGGAGTCGCTCTACCTTGGGCTACGAGCAGTACTTC